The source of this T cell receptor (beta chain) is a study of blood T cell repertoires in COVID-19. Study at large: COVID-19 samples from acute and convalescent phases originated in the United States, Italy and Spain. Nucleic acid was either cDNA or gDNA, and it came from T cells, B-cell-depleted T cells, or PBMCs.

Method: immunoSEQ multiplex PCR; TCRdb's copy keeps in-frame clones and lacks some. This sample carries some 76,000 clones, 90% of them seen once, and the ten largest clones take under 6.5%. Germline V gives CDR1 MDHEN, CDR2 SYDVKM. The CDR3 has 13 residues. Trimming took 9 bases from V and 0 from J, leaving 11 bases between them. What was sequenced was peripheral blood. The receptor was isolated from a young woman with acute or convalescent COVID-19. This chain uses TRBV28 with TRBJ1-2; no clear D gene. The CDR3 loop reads CASLSAANYGYTF. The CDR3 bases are TGTGCCAGTCTCTCGGCGGCTAACTATGGCTACACCTTC.